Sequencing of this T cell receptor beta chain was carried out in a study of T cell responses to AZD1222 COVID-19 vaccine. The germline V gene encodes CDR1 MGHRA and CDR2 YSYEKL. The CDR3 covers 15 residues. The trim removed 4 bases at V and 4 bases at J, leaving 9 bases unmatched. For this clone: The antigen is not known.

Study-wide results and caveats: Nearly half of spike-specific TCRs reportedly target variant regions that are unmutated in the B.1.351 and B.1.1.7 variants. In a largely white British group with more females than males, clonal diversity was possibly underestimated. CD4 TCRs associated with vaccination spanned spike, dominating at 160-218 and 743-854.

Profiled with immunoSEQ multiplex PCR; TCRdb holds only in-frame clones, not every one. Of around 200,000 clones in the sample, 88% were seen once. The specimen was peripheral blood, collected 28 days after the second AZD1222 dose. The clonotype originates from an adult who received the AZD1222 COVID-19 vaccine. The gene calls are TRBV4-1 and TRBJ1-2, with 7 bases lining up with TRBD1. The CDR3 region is CASSPFTGEGYGYTF. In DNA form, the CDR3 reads TGCGCCAGCAGCCCATTCACAGGGGAGGGCTATGGCTACACCTTC.